One and the same sample provided the 15 T cell receptor beta chains below, sequenced in a study of blood T cell repertoires in COVID-19. Profiled with immunoSEQ multiplex PCR; TCRdb holds only in-frame clones, not every one. The table has under 300,000 clones, about nine tenths seen once. Sequenced sample: peripheral blood. The receptors here all came from a woman aged 25 to 39 with COVID-19, enrolled during active disease.

V usage is TRBV2 and J usage is TRBJ2-7; D not resolved. CDR1 and CDR2 (germline): SNHLY, FYNNEI. This CDR3 contains 12 residues. Trimming left V 4 bases short and J 12 bases short, with 16 bases between. The DNA of the CDR3 is TGTGCCAGCAGTGTCCCCACTCAGGCCGGGTACTTC. Protein product: CASSVPTQAGYF.

The V and J genes are TRBV5-4 and TRBJ1-2; 11 positions match TRBD1. With 7 bases clipped from V and 7 bases from J, the junction kept 12 bases outside the gene matches. Germline V gene data show CDR1 as SGHNT and CDR2 as YYREEE (reference sequence). The CDR3 totals 15 residues. CDR3 sequence reads: CASELPGTGGSGYTF. The CDR3 coding sequence is TGTGCCAGCGAACTCCCCGGGACAGGGGGAAGTGGCTACACCTTC. The variable domain in full, with the rest retrieved from reference TRBV5-4 and TRBJ1-2, is ETGVTQSPTHLIKTRGQQVTLRCSSQSGHNTVSWYQQALGQGPQFIFQYYREEENGRGNFPPRFSGLQFPNYSSELNVNALELDDSALYLCASELPGTGGSGYTFGSGTRLTVV.

The V and J genes are TRBV5-1 and TRBJ1-1, with D uncertain. The V gene lost 4 bases and the J gene lost 6 bases, with 13 bases spanning the gap. Germline V gene data show CDR1 as SGHRS and CDR2 as YFSETQ. This CDR3 has 13 residues. CDR3 DNA sequence: TGCGCCAGCAGCGGAGATCTCGTCGCTGAAGCTTTCTTT. It translates to CASSGDLVAEAFF.

The V and J genes are TRBV28 and TRBJ2-7, with D maybe TRBD1 (5 bases). This CDR3 has 16 amino acids. The germline gives CDR1 MDHEN, CDR2 SYDVKM. The V end lost 2 bases, the J end lost 5 bases, and 19 bases lay between the germline ends. CDR3 DNA sequence: TGTGCCAGCAGTTTAGATTGGGGCAGGGTTAGTGACGAGCAGTACTTC. Residues: CASSLDWGRVSDEQYF.

V is TRBV5-1 and J is TRBJ2-1; 10 positions agree with TRBD1. Germline V CDR1 and CDR2: SGHRS, YFSETQ. The V gene end was trimmed by 7 bases and the J gene end by 0 bases; junction bases not matched to a gene: 7. The CDR3 extends over 16 amino acids. The CDR3 DNA sequence: TGCGCCAGCGGGACAGGGGCCCCCAGCTCCTACAATGAGCAGTTCTTC. Translation gives CASGTGAPSSYNEQFF.

The count of this clone is one. The chain joins TRBV10-1 to TRBJ1-2; D is unclear. The CDR3 contains 18 residues. Germline V gene lookup returns CDR1 WNHNN and CDR2 SYGVQD (reference sequence). V was shortened by 0 bases and J by 4 bases, with 21 bases between the two germline ends. The DNA of the CDR3 is TGCGCCAGCAGTGAGTCGAATCCAATTGCCACCCGGGGCTATGGCTACACCTTC. It specifies CASSESNPIATRGYGYTF.

The chain has TRBV27 and TRBJ2-7, with 9 bases lining up with TRBD1. Trimming cost V 6 bases and J 5 bases; bases outside gene matches: 5. The germline V gene encodes CDR1 MNHEY and CDR2 SMNVEV (reference sequence). The CDR3 is 13 amino acids. This CDR3 reads CASSRQGVHEQYF. The CDR3 region has the DNA TGTGCCAGCAGCAGACAGGGGGTCCACGAGCAGTACTTC.

V usage is TRBV6-5 and J usage is TRBJ1-1; TRBD1 agrees at 9 bases. Germline CDR1 is MNHEY and CDR2 is SVGAGI. CDR3 size: 13 residues. Unmatched junction bases numbered 4, after V lost 6 bases and J lost 5 bases. CDR3 loop: CASSSGQGTEAFF. The CDR3 nucleotides read TGTGCCAGCAGCAGCGGACAGGGGACTGAAGCTTTCTTT.

The CDR3 nucleotides read TGTGCCAGCAGCCCAGGGGGCAGGGTCGCCTACAATGAGCAGTTCTTC. Protein product: CASSPGGRVAYNEQFF. This chain joins TRBV11-2 and TRBJ2-1; TRBD1 agrees at 8 bases. The CDR3 runs 16 residues. The V and J ends lost 5 bases and 2 bases, in that order; junction bases with no gene match: 8. CDR1 is SGHAT and CDR2 is FQNNGV in the germline V gene.

The V gene is TRBV2, the J gene TRBJ2-3; possibly TRBD1 for D (5 bases). The CDR3 has 15 amino acids. Trimming stripped 2 bases from V and 1 base from J, with 10 bases between. The germline gives CDR1 SNHLY, CDR2 FYNNEI. In DNA form, the CDR3 reads TGTGCCAGCAGTGAACAGGGTGGGGGCACAGATACGCAGTATTTT. Amino acids: CASSEQGGGTDTQYF.

The chain joins TRBV19 to TRBJ2-7; the D is unclear. This CDR3 is 14 amino acids long. From germline, CDR1 is LNHDA and CDR2 SQIVND (reference sequence). With 4 bases removed from V and 3 bases from J, the gap between germline ends came to 13 bases. CDR3 amino acids: CASSTAGTIYEQYF. The CDR3 DNA follows: TGTGCCAGTAGTACTGCAGGAACCATCTACGAGCAGTACTTC.

V is TRBV29-1 and J is TRBJ2-7; 12 bases are shared with TRBD2. Germline assignment: CDR1 SQVTM and CDR2 ANQGSEA. V shed 6 bases and J 4 bases; nucleotides not matched to a gene: 13. The CDR3 spans 16 residues. The CDR3 loop is CSVHTGLAGYLYEQYF. DNA for the CDR3: TGCAGCGTCCACACCGGACTAGCGGGGTACTTGTACGAGCAGTACTTC.

The chain joins TRBV5-1 to TRBJ1-1; 9 positions agree with TRBD1. V lost 3 bases to trimming and J lost 3 bases; unmatched junction nucleotides: 3. CDR1 SGHRS and CDR2 YFSETQ come from the germline V gene. This CDR3 contains 14 residues. The CDR3 is CASSWGQGYTEAFF. The DNA of the CDR3 is TGCGCCAGCAGCTGGGGACAGGGCTACACTGAAGCTTTCTTT.

The V gene is TRBV5-1, the J gene TRBJ1-1; 8 positions match TRBD1. Germline lookup yields CDR1 SGHRS and CDR2 YFSETQ. This CDR3 has 13 amino acids. Trimming at V came to 0 bases and at J to 11 bases, leaving 6 bases not matched to a gene. For the CDR3, the DNA is TGCGCCAGCAGCTTGGGGACAGGGATGGATGCTTTCTTT. Encoded protein: CASSLGTGMDAFF. The variable domain in full, completed from reference TRBV5-1 and TRBJ1-1, reads KAGVTQTPRYLIKTRGQQVTLSCSPISGHRSVSWYQQTPGQGLQFLFEYFSETQRNKGNFPGRFSGRQFSNSRSEMNVSTLELGDSALYLCASSLGTGMDAFFGQGTRLTVV.

The rearrangement joins TRBV5-1 to TRBJ2-6, with D maybe TRBD1 (6 bases). The CDR3 loop spans 15 amino acids. Per the germline V gene, CDR1 is SGHRS and CDR2 is YFSETQ. V was cut by 0 bases and J by 4 bases, with 8 bases left in between. CDR3 coding DNA: TGCGCCAGCAGCTTGGGGGGGCCCGGGGCCAACGTCCTGACTTTC. It specifies CASSLGGPGANVLTF.